The clone carrying this T cell receptor beta chain has just a few counts. The sample belongs to a study of blood T cells in healthy people across ages. Trimming removed 0 bases at V and 3 bases at J, with 9 bases between. Germline V gives CDR1 SGHAT, CDR2 FQNNGV. The CDR3 contains 14 residues. The authors ran a second PCR of about 6 to 11 cycles using a sample-barcoded 5' primer and a J-beta primer mix. TCRdb called the 5' RACE reads again in MiXCR, with one record for every CDR3 protein. The table includes 800,000 to 1,300,000 distinct CDR3 sequences, less than 25% detected once. The same data also went into a second study, on T cells of mothers and their children.

Sequencing used blood. This clonotype originated in a girl aged 2 to 9 in good health. This chain links TRBV11-2 with TRBJ2-7; maybe TRBD2 (5 bases). The DNA for the CDR3 is TGTGCCAGCAGCTTAGATGAACTAGGCTACGAGCAGTACTTC. As protein: CASSLDELGYEQYF.